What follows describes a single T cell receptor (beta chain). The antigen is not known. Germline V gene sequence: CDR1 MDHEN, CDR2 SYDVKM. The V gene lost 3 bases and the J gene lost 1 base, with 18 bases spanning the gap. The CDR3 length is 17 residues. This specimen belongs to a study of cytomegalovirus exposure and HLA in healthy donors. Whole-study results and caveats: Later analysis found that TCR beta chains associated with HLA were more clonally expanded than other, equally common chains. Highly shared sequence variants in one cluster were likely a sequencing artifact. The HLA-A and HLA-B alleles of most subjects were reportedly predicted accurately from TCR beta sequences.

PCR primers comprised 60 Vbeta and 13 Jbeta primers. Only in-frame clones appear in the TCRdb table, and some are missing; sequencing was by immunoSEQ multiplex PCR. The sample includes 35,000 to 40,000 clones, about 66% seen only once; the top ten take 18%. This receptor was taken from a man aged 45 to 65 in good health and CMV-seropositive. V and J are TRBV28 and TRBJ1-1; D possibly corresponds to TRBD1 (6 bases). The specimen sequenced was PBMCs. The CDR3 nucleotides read TGTGCCAGCAGTTTCCTGGCAGGGGTGGTTGGGAACACTGAAGCTTTCTTT. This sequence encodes CASSFLAGVVGNTEAFF.